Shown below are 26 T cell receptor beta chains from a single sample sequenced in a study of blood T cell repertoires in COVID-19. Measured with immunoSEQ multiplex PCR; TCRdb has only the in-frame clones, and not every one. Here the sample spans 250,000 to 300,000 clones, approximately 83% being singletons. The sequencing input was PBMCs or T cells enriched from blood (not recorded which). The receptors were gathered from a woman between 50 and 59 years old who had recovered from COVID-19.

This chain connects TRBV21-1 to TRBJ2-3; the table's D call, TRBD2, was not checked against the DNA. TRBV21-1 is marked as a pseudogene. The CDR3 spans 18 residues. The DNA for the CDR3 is TGTGCCCTTACCCGGGCCCCGGGACTAGCGGGAGGGCCAGATACGCAGTATTTT. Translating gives CALTRAPGLAGGPDTQYF.

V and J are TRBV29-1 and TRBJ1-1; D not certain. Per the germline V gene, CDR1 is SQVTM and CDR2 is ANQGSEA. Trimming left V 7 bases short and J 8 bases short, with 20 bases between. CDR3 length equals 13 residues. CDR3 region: CSGLKTSGREAFF. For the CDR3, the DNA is TGCAGCGGGCTTAAGACATCTGGGAGGGAAGCTTTCTTT.

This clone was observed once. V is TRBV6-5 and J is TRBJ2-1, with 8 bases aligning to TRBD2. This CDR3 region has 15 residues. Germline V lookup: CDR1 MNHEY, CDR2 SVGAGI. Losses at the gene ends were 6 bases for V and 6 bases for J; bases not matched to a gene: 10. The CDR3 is CASSNRREGSNEQFF. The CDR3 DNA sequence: TGTGCCAGCAGCAATCGACGGGAGGGGAGCAATGAGCAGTTCTTC.

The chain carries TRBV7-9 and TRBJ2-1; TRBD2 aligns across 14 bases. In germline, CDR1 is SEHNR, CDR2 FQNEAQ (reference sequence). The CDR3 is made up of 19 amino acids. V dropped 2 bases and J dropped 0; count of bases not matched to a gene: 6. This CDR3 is CASSLPRTSGRSSYNEQFF. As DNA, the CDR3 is TGTGCCAGCAGCTTACCGAGGACTAGCGGGAGGAGCTCCTACAATGAGCAGTTCTTC.

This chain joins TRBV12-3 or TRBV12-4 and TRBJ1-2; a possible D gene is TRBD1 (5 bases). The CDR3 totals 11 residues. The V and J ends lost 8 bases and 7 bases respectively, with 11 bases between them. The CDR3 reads CASSSGFGYTF. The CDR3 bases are TGTGCCAGCTCATCAGGGTTTGGCTACACCTTC.

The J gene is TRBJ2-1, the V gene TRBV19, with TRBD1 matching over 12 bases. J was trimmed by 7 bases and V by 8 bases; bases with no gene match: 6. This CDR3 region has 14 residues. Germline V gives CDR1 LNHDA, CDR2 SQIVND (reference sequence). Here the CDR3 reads CASWGQGARNEQFF. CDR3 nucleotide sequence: TGTGCCAGTTGGGGACAGGGGGCCAGGAATGAGCAGTTCTTC.

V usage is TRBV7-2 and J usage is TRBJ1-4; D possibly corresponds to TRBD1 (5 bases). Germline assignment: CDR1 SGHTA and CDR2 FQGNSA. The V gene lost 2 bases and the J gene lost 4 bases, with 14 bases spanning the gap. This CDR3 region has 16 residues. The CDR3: CASSLFSSGGNEKLFF. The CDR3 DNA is TGTGCCAGCAGCTTATTCTCTTCGGGGGGTAATGAAAAACTGTTTTTT.

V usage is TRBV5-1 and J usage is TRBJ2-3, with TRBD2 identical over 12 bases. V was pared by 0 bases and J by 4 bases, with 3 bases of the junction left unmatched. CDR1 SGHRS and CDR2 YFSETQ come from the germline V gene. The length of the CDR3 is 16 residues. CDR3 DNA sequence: TGCGCCAGCAGCTTGGGGACTAGCGGGATTGCAGATACGCAGTATTTT. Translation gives CASSLGTSGIADTQYF. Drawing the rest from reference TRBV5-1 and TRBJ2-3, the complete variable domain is KAGVTQTPRYLIKTRGQQVTLSCSPISGHRSVSWYQQTPGQGLQFLFEYFSETQRNKGNFPGRFSGRQFSNSRSEMNVSTLELGDSALYLCASSLGTSGIADTQYFGPGTRLTVL.

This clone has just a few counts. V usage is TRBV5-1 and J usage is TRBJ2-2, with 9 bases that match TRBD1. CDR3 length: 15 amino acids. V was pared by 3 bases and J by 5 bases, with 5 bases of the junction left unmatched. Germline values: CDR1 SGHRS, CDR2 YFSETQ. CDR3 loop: CASSWGTGSTGELFF. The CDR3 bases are TGCGCCAGCAGCTGGGGGACAGGGAGTACCGGGGAGCTGTTTTTT.

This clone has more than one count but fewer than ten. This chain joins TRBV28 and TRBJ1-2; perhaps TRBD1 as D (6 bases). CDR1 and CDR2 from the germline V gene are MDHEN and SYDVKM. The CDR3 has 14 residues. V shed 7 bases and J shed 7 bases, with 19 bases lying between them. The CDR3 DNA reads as TGTGCCAGCACCTCCGGAAGCGGGGGCTTTGGCTACACCTTC. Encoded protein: CASTSGSGGFGYTF.

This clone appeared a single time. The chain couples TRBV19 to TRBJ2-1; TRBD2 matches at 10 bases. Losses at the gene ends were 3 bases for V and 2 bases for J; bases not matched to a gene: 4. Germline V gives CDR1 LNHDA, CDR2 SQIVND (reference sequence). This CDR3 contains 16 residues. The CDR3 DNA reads TGTGCCAGTAGTATCGGTAGCGGGAGGACCTACAATGAGCAGTTCTTC. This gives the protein CASSIGSGRTYNEQFF.

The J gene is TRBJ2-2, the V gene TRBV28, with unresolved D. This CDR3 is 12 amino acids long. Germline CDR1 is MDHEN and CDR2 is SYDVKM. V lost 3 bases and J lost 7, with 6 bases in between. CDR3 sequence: CASSLPVGELFF. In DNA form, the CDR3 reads TGTGCCAGCAGTTTGCCGGTCGGGGAGCTGTTTTTT.

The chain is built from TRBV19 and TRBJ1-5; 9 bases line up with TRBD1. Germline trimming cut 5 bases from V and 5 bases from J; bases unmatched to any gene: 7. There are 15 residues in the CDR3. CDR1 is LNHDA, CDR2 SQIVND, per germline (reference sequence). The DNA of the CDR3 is TGTGCCAGTAGTCTCACAGGGGGCAGCGATCAGCCCCAGCATTTT. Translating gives CASSLTGGSDQPQHF. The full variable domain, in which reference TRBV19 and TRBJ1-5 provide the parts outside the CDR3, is DGGITQSPKYLFRKEGQNVTLSCEQNLNHDAMYWYRQDPGQGLRLIYYSQIVNDFQKGDIAEGYSVSREKKESFPLTVTSAQKNPTAFYLCASSLTGGSDQPQHFGDGTRLSIL.

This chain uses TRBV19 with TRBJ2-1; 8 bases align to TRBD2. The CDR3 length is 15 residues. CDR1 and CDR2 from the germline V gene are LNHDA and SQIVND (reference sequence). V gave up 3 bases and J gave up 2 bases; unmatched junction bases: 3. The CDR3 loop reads CASSITSGPYNEQFF. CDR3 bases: TGTGCCAGTAGTATTACTAGCGGACCCTACAATGAGCAGTTCTTC.

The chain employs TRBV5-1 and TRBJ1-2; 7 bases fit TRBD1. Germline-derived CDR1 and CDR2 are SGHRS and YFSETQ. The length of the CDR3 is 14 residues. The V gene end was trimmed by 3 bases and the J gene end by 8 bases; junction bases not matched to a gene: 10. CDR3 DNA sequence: TGCGCCAGCAGCTCAGACAGGGCTTCAGGAGGCTACACCTTC. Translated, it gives CASSSDRASGGYTF. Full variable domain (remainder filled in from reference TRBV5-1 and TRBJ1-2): KAGVTQTPRYLIKTRGQQVTLSCSPISGHRSVSWYQQTPGQGLQFLFEYFSETQRNKGNFPGRFSGRQFSNSRSEMNVSTLELGDSALYLCASSSDRASGGYTFGSGTRLTVV.

The CDR3 region is CASSIGGVNEQFF. Here the CDR3 DNA reads TGTGCCAGTAGTATAGGTGGAGTCAATGAGCAGTTCTTC. The V and J genes are TRBV19 and TRBJ2-1; D unresolved. The CDR3 is made up of 13 amino acids. Trimming stripped 1 base from V and 6 bases from J, with 7 bases between. Germline values: CDR1 LNHDA, CDR2 SQIVND (reference sequence).

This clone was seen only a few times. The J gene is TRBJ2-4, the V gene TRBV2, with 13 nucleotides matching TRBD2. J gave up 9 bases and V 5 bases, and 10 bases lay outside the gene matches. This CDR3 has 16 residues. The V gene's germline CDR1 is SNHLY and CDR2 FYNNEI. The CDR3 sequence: CASSHRTSGSHGIQYF. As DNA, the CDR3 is TGTGCCAGCAGTCATCGGACTAGCGGGAGTCACGGCATTCAGTACTTC.

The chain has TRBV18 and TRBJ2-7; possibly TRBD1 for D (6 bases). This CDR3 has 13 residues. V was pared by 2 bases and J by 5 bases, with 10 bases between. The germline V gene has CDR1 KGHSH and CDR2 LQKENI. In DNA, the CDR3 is TGTGCCAGCTCACCAGCAGGGGCCGACGAGCAGTACTTC. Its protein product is CASSPAGADEQYF.

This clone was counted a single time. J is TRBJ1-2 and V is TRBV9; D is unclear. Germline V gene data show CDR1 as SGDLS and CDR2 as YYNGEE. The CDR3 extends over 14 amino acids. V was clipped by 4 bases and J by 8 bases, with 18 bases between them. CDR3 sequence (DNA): TGTGCCAGCAGCCCCACTTGGGAGCAAGGCGGCTACACCTTC. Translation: CASSPTWEQGGYTF.

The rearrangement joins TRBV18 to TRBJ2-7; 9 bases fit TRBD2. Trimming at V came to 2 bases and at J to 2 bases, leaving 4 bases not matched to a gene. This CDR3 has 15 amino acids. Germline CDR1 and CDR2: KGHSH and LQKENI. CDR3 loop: CASSPGTSHAYEQYF. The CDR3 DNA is TGTGCCAGCTCACCAGGGACTAGCCATGCCTACGAGCAGTACTTC. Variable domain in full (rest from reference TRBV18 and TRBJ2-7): NAGVMQNPRHLVRRRGQEARLRCSPMKGHSHVYWYRQLPEEGLKFMVYLQKENIIDESGMPKERFSAEFPKEGPSILRIQQVVRGDSAAYFCASSPGTSHAYEQYFGPGTRLTVT.

CDR3 residues: CASSHSGQQETQYF. The CDR3, as DNA: TGTGCCAGCAGCCACTCAGGGCAGCAAGAGACCCAGTACTTC. The chain has TRBV3-1 (or the pseudogene TRBV3-2) and TRBJ2-5; a weak D match, TRBD1 (5 bases). CDR1 and CDR2 (germline): LGHDT, YNNKEL (reference sequence). The CDR3 length is 14 residues. Trimming left V 3 bases short and J 2 bases short, with 10 bases between.

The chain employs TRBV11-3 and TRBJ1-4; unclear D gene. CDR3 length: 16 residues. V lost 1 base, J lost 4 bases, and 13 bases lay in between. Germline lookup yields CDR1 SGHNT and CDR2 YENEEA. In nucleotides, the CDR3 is TGTGCCAGCAGCTTAGGGTCCGTAGCTCGTAATGAAAAACTGTTTTTT. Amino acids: CASSLGSVARNEKLFF.

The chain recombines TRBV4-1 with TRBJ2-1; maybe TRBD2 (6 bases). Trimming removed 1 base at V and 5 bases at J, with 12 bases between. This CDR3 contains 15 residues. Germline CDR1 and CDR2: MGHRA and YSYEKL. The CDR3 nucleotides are TGCGCCAGCAGCCAAGTTCGAGGCGGGAACAATGAGCAGTTCTTC. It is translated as CASSQVRGGNNEQFF.

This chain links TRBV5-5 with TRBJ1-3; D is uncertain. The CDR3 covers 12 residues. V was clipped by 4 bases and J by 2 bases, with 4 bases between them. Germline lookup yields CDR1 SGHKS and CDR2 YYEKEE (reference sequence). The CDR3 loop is CASSLTGNTIYF. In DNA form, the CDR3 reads TGTGCCAGCAGCCTTACTGGAAACACCATATATTTT.

In DNA form, the CDR3 reads TGTGCCAGCAACCGAGGGAGGGATGAAAAACTGTTTTTT. Amino acids: CASNRGRDEKLFF. J is TRBJ1-4 and V is TRBV16, with D unresolved. V was pared by 7 bases and J by 6 bases, with 12 bases between. Germline CDR1 is KGHSY and CDR2 is FQNENV. This CDR3 contains 13 residues. Full variable domain (rest looked up from reference TRBV16 and TRBJ1-4): GEEVAQTPKHLVRGEGQKAKLYCAPIKGHSYVFWYQQVLKNEFKFLISFQNENVFDETGMPKERFSAKCLPNSPCSLEIQATKLEDSAVYFCASNRGRDEKLFFGSGTQLSVL.

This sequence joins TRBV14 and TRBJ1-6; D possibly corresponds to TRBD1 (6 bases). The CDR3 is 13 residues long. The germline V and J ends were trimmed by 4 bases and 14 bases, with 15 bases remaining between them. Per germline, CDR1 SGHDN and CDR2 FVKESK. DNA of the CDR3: TGTGCCAGCAGCCGCAGACAGGAGACCACCCTCCACTTT. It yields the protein CASSRRQETTLHF.